The 30 T cell receptor beta chains presented below share a single source sample, sequenced in a study of blood T cells in healthy people across ages. A J-beta primer mix and a sample-barcoded 5' primer were used in a second PCR of about 7 to 12 cycles. MiXCR, run by TCRdb on the 5' RACE reads, gives a single entry per CDR3 protein. The sample yields 1.5 million to 2 million distinct CDR3 sequences, approximately 50% seen once. Specimen: blood. Receptors were obtained from a woman between 40 and 50 years old in good health.

The rearrangement links TRBV12-3 or TRBV12-4 to TRBJ2-4; weak D call: TRBD1 (5 bases). The CDR3 has 16 amino acids. V lost 2 bases, J lost 0 bases, and 11 bases lay in between. The CDR3, as DNA: TGTGCCAGCAGTTTACGTAGCAGGGAAGCCAAAAACATTCAGTACTTC. Translated, it gives CASSLRSREAKNIQYF.

The chain combines TRBV6-2 or TRBV6-3 with TRBJ2-7, with 9 bases identical to TRBD1. The junction had 9 bases not matched to a gene; V was cut back by 6 bases and J by 6 bases. There are 14 residues in the CDR3. The germline V gene encodes CDR1 MNHEY and CDR2 SVGEGT. This CDR3 reads CASSSGQGLREQYF. CDR3 DNA: TGTGCCAGCAGCTCGGGACAGGGCCTTCGCGAGCAGTACTTC.

The chain links TRBV7-9 to TRBJ2-1; TRBD2 aligns across 9 bases. TRBJ2-7 explains the end of the DNA better; the J call may be wrong. CDR1 and CDR2 from the germline V gene are SEHNR and FQNEAQ (reference sequence). The CDR3 extends over 17 amino acids. The CDR3 reads CASSLVVAGDPYNEQYF. The CDR3 DNA reads as TGTGCCAGCAGCTTAGTAGTAGCGGGGGATCCCTACAATGAGCAGTACTTC.

This chain connects TRBV7-2 to TRBJ2-1, with a tentative D call TRBD2 (7 bases). Trimming took 0 bases from V and 8 from J, leaving 17 bases between them. Germline values: CDR1 SGHTA, CDR2 FQGNSA. The CDR3 covers 16 residues. In DNA form, the CDR3 reads TGTGCCAGCAGCTTAGCGGGGGGGCCTGTCGGCGATGAGCAGTTCTTC. Protein product: CASSLAGGPVGDEQFF.

The CDR3 DNA follows: TGCAGTGCTAGATCCTCAGGGGATTCACCCCTCCACTTT. Its translation: CSARSSGDSPLHF. The chain employs TRBV20-1 and TRBJ1-6; the D gene is possibly TRBD1 (6 bases). The CDR3 is made up of 13 amino acids. Trimming left V 2 bases short and J 8 bases short, with 10 bases between. Germline CDR1 reads DFQATT; CDR2 reads SNEGSKA (reference sequence).

This clonotype was observed a few times. This CDR3 is CASSRRAGAYNEQFF. In nucleotides, the CDR3 is TGTGCCAGCAGTCGCCGGGCGGGCGCCTACAATGAGCAGTTCTTC. The chain has TRBV6-5 and TRBJ2-1; maybe TRBD2 (5 bases). The CDR3 is made up of 15 amino acids. Germline CDR1 reads MNHEY; CDR2 reads SVGAGI. The V and J ends lost 5 bases and 2 bases respectively, with 13 bases between them.

This clonotype was counted between two and nine times. The chain carries TRBV7-8 and TRBJ2-7; the D call may be TRBD1 or TRBD2 (6 bases each). V shed 1 base and J shed 5 bases, with 12 bases lying between them. The germline CDR1 and CDR2 sequences are SGHVS and FQNEAQ. CDR3 length: 14 amino acids. CDR3 DNA sequence: TGTGCCAGCAGCTTAGTTCGGGGGCATCACGAGCAGTACTTC. Translation: CASSLVRGHHEQYF.

The V call is TRBV20-1, the J call TRBJ2-3; D uncertain. The CDR3 covers 11 residues. The germline V and J ends were trimmed by 1 base and 5 bases, with 4 bases remaining between them. Germline V lookup: CDR1 DFQATT, CDR2 SNEGSKA (reference sequence). CDR3 bases: TGCAGTGCTAGAGGCATAGATACGCAGTATTTT. Its protein product is CSARGIDTQYF.

The gene calls are TRBV6-2 or TRBV6-3 and TRBJ2-1, with 7 bases that match TRBD1. Germline V gene data show CDR1 as MNHEY and CDR2 as SVGEGT. The CDR3 loop spans 16 amino acids. The ends lost 6 bases at V and 0 bases at J; junction bases unmatched: 8. The DNA of the CDR3 is TGTGCCAGCAGACCGGGTAAGGGGGCCTCCTACAATGAGCAGTTCTTC. Protein sequence: CASRPGKGASYNEQFF.

V is TRBV28 and J is TRBJ2-1; D possibly corresponds to TRBD2 (5 bases). With 1 base removed from V and 8 bases from J, the gap between germline ends came to 15 bases. The germline V gene has CDR1 MDHEN and CDR2 SYDVKM. The length of the CDR3 is 15 residues. The CDR3 DNA sequence: TGTGCCAGCAGTTTATTACGCCCGAATAGCGATGAGCAGTTCTTC. It specifies CASSLLRPNSDEQFF.

This chain links TRBV6-6 with TRBJ1-5; D perhaps matches TRBD1 (6 bases). Germline V gene sequence: CDR1 MNHNY, CDR2 SVGAGI (reference sequence). The CDR3 spans 13 residues. V lost 6 bases, J lost 5 bases, and 11 bases lay in between. CDR3 DNA: TGTGCCAGCAGAACAGGGTTATATCAGCCCCAGCATTTT. This encodes CASRTGLYQPQHF.

This chain connects TRBV12-3 or TRBV12-4 to TRBJ2-2; TRBD2 might be the D (6 bases). Trimming removed 6 bases at V and 2 bases at J, with 10 bases between. The CDR3 consists of 14 residues. CDR3 in DNA: TGTGCCAGCAGAGGCGGGGTTAACACCGGGGAGCTGTTTTTT. This gives the protein CASRGGVNTGELFF.

This clonotype was counted a few times. The rearrangement links TRBV20-1 to TRBJ2-5; the match to TRBD2 covers 7 bases. This CDR3 is built from 13 residues. After removal of 6 bases from V and 5 bases from J, the junction contained 9 bases not matched to a gene. Germline values: CDR1 DFQATT, CDR2 SNEGSKA (reference sequence). The CDR3 coding sequence is TGCAGTGCCGGGGACTACCTGAGTGAGACCCAGTACTTC. Its protein product is CSAGDYLSETQYF.

V is TRBV11-2 and J is TRBJ1-2, with TRBD1 matching over 8 bases. Germline-derived CDR1 and CDR2 are SGHAT and FQNNGV. The trim removed 5 bases at V and 4 bases at J, leaving 9 bases unmatched. The CDR3 is made up of 15 amino acids. The CDR3 DNA is TGTGCCAGCAGCCCCCAAGGACAGGGCCTCTATGGCTACACCTTC. Translating it yields CASSPQGQGLYGYTF.

This clonotype was detected only a few times. V gene TRBV20-1 combines with J gene TRBJ2-6; TRBD1 or TRBD2 may be the D gene (5 bases each). Germline CDR1 is DFQATT and CDR2 is SNEGSKA (reference sequence). This CDR3 is built from 17 residues. V was trimmed by 7 bases and J by 2 bases, leaving 21 bases between them. CDR3: CSVRGQGVPAGANVLTF. The DNA for the CDR3 is TGCAGTGTCAGAGGGCAGGGAGTCCCGGCTGGGGCCAACGTCCTGACTTTC.

The chain carries TRBV27 and TRBJ2-3; tentative D call: TRBD2 (5 bases). Trimming removed 7 bases from V and 0 bases from J, with 14 bases in between. Germline V lookup: CDR1 MNHEY, CDR2 SMNVEV (reference sequence). The CDR3 has 15 residues. CDR3 protein: CASTAARTSTDTQYF. Here the CDR3 DNA reads TGTGCCAGCACCGCCGCCAGGACTAGCACAGATACGCAGTATTTT.

The gene calls are TRBV4-1 and TRBJ2-1, with unresolved D. Germline CDR1 and CDR2: MGHRA and YSYEKL. Between the trimmed V and J ends, which lost 1 base and 4 bases, there was a span of 8 bases. This CDR3 spans 14 amino acids. The CDR3 bases are TGCGCCAGCAGCCAAGTTCAAGATTACAATGAGCAGTTCTTC. The encoded protein is CASSQVQDYNEQFF.

V usage is TRBV28 and J usage is TRBJ2-3; no reliable D call. Germline loops: CDR1 MDHEN, CDR2 SYDVKM. Trimming shortened V by 3 bases and J by 2 bases, and 9 bases separated the two germline ends. The CDR3 loop spans 14 amino acids. The CDR3 DNA reads TGTGCCAGCAGTTTTTCGGTTTTCACAGATACGCAGTATTTT. It encodes CASSFSVFTDTQYF.

The V gene is TRBV4-2, the J gene TRBJ2-7, with TRBD2 identical over 7 bases. V was clipped by 3 bases and J by 0 bases; unmatched bases: 5. This CDR3 contains 15 residues. Germline assignment: CDR1 LGHNA and CDR2 YNFKEQ. CDR3 loop: CASSQGGPSSYEQYF. In nucleotides, the CDR3 is TGTGCCAGCAGCCAGGGAGGGCCGAGCTCCTACGAGCAGTACTTC.

This clonotype was recorded a few times. V is TRBV7-9 and J is TRBJ2-5; 12 bases line up with TRBD2. The CDR3 has 15 amino acids. V lost 5 bases to trimming and J lost 3 bases; unmatched junction nucleotides: 4. CDR1 is SEHNR, CDR2 FQNEAQ, per germline (reference sequence). This chain's CDR3 is CASSDTSGGKETQYF. Here the CDR3 DNA reads TGTGCCAGCAGCGACACTAGCGGGGGGAAAGAGACCCAGTACTTC.

The chain joins TRBV9 to TRBJ2-4; tentative D call: TRBD2 (6 bases). TRBJ2-7 matches the DNA end more closely, so the J call is doubtful. CDR3 length equals 14 residues. Germline-derived CDR1 and CDR2 are SGDLS and YYNGEE. The CDR3: CASSAFREPYEQYF. The CDR3 DNA sequence: TGTGCCAGCAGCGCTTTCCGGGAGCCCTACGAGCAGTACTTC.

In this sample, this clonotype turned up a few times. The J gene is TRBJ2-4, the V gene TRBV12-3 or TRBV12-4; D is unresolved. Trimming removed 3 bases from V and 6 bases from J, with 21 bases in between. This CDR3 has 17 amino acids. DNA for the CDR3: TGTGCCAGCAGTTTGGATCGTTCTGCCCTAGGCGGAAACATTCAGTACTTC. This translates into CASSLDRSALGGNIQYF.

This clonotype was counted only a few times. The chain carries TRBV5-1 and TRBJ2-4; no firm D call. The CDR3 has 12 residues. Germline V gene data show CDR1 as SGHRS and CDR2 as YFSETQ. Trimming stripped 1 base from V and 14 bases from J, with 13 bases between. In nucleotides, the CDR3 is TGCGCCAGCAGCTTGATTGGCACAGAGAAGTACTTC. This encodes CASSLIGTEKYF.

The chain employs TRBV18 and TRBJ2-3; 9 bases line up with TRBD1. Germline V gives CDR1 KGHSH, CDR2 LQKENI. V was pared by 0 bases and J by 4 bases, with 8 bases of the junction left unmatched. The CDR3 is made up of 17 amino acids. CDR3 bases: TGTGCCAGCTCACCACCGGTGGGACAGGGTTCGTCAGATACGCAGTATTTT. The encoded protein is CASSPPVGQGSSDTQYF.

The V gene is TRBV7-2, the J gene TRBJ1-6; possible D gene TRBD1, 5 bases. The CDR3 loop spans 16 amino acids. Germline CDR1 reads SGHTA; CDR2 reads FQGNSA. The V gene lost 4 bases and the J gene lost 5 bases, with 15 bases spanning the gap. This chain's CDR3 is CASSSVFPGDNSPLHF. In nucleotides, the CDR3 is TGTGCCAGCAGCTCGGTATTCCCGGGGGATAATTCACCCCTCCACTTT.

This clonotype has more than one count but fewer than ten. This chain connects TRBV24-1 to TRBJ2-4; weak D call: TRBD1 (5 bases). The end of the DNA aligns better with TRBJ2-7, so the J call may be wrong. The CDR3 runs to 12 residues. Germline V gives CDR1 KGHDR, CDR2 SFDVKD. CDR3 in DNA: TGTGCCACCAGTGGGACAAACTACGAGCAGTACTTC. It is translated as CATSGTNYEQYF.

This chain connects TRBV20-1 to TRBJ1-2; 7 bases fit TRBD1. The germline gives CDR1 DFQATT, CDR2 SNEGSKA (reference sequence). V gave up 1 base and J gave up 3 bases; unmatched junction bases: 5. CDR3 length equals 14 residues. The CDR3 DNA is TGCAGTGCTAGAGCCAGGGGGGGAGACTATGGCTACACCTTC. This sequence encodes CSARARGGDYGYTF.

In this sample, this clonotype turned up a few times. The V gene is TRBV20-1, the J gene TRBJ2-5; 10 nucleotides match TRBD1. This CDR3 is built from 12 residues. The V and J ends lost 8 bases and 7 bases, in that order; junction bases with no gene match: 7. Per the germline V gene, CDR1 is DFQATT and CDR2 is SNEGSKA (reference sequence). CDR3 nucleotide sequence: TGCAGTCCTCCGGGACAGGGGACGACCCAGTACTTC. Translated, it gives CSPPGQGTTQYF.

The rearrangement uses TRBV4-1 and TRBJ2-5; 7 bases match TRBD1. Germline CDR1 is MGHRA and CDR2 is YSYEKL. V dropped 1 base and J dropped 3; count of bases not matched to a gene: 8. This CDR3 spans 16 amino acids. CDR3 in DNA: TGCGCCAGCAGCCAAGGACAGGGCTTTCCAAAAGAGACCCAGTACTTC. Encoded protein: CASSQGQGFPKETQYF.

This chain links TRBV13 with TRBJ2-3, with D perhaps being TRBD1 or TRBD2 (7 bases each). Germline CDR1 is PRHDT and CDR2 is FYEKMQ (reference sequence). The CDR3 runs 17 residues. V was clipped by 5 bases and J by 4 bases, with 22 bases between them. The CDR3 region has the DNA TGTGCCAGCAGCCCCCACCCGCCAGGGGGGGCCGCAGATACGCAGTATTTT. Residues: CASSPHPPGGAADTQYF.